These 11 T cell receptor beta chains were sequenced from one sample in a study of monozygotic twins with inflammatory bowel disease. Each CDR3 protein gets one entry in TCRdb, which reprocessed the 5' RACE reads and gives no DNA. Its table records fewer than 550,000 distinct CDR3 sequences. What was sequenced was blood. The receptors originated from a human donor with ulcerative colitis or Crohn's disease, or a healthy co-twin of an affected twin (not recorded which).

V usage is TRBV12-3 or TRBV12-4 and J usage is TRBJ2-3. The CDR3 is made up of 12 amino acids. CDR3 sequence: CASSFITDTQYF.

The chain joins TRBV11-3 to TRBJ2-1; TCRdb lists TRBD2, though no DNA is available to test this call. Germline V gene lookup returns CDR1 SGHNT and CDR2 YENEEA. This CDR3 comprises 15 residues. CDR3 in amino acids: CASSVGLAAHNEQFF.

The CDR3 region is CASSSGGYGYTF. The chain recombines TRBV5-4 with TRBJ1-2; the D gene TCRdb calls, TRBD1, cannot be checked with no DNA. Germline-derived CDR1 and CDR2 are SGHNT and YYREEE (reference sequence). CDR3 length: 12 residues.

This chain joins TRBV7-9 and TRBJ2-1. The germline gives CDR1 SEHNR, CDR2 FQNEAQ (reference sequence). This CDR3 region has 13 residues. The CDR3 here is CASSLEAYNEQFF.

The chain uses TRBV9 and TRBJ1-2. The CDR3 consists of 14 residues. Germline V lookup: CDR1 SGDLS, CDR2 YYNGEE. CDR3: CASSIPGEVYGYTF.

The J gene is TRBJ2-3, the V gene TRBV7-2; absent DNA, TCRdb's TRBD1 call cannot be checked. This CDR3 is 15 amino acids long. The V gene's germline CDR1 is SGHTA and CDR2 FQGNSA. The CDR3 loop is CASSLRGFSTDTQYF.

The V gene is TRBV29-1, the J gene TRBJ2-1; TCRdb's D call of TRBD2 is untestable without DNA. CDR1 is SQVTM, CDR2 ANQGSEA, per germline. The CDR3 totals 16 residues. CDR3: CSVPGTSGPRGNEQFF.

J is TRBJ2-3 and V is TRBV4-1; TCRdb names TRBD2, which stays unverified in the absence of DNA. Germline lookup yields CDR1 MGHRA and CDR2 YSYEKL. The CDR3 extends over 18 amino acids. CDR3 in amino acids: CASSQDPGLAGPTDTQYF.

The chain combines TRBV20-1 with TRBJ1-2. This CDR3 comprises 15 residues. Germline lookup yields CDR1 DFQATT and CDR2 SNEGSKA (reference sequence). CDR3 in amino acids: CSANPTAGANYGYTF.

V gene TRBV5-1 combines with J gene TRBJ1-2. The CDR3 extends over 12 amino acids. Germline V lookup: CDR1 SGHRS, CDR2 YFSETQ. CDR3 amino acids: CASSAGKRGYTF.

J is TRBJ2-5 and V is TRBV6-5; TCRdb reports TRBD1, a call that lacks DNA to check it against. This CDR3 is built from 15 residues. Germline V gene data show CDR1 as MNHEY and CDR2 as SVGAGI. This CDR3 is CASSYMTGYQETQYF.